This is a list of T cell receptor beta chains from one sample in a study of T cell responses to AZD1222 COVID-19 vaccine. Data came from immunoSEQ multiplex PCR; TCRdb stores just in-frame clones and leaves some out. The listing contains about 140,000 clones. Specimen: peripheral blood. The receptors were gathered from an adult in good health. Both conserved end residues are part of each CDR3. A D gene is named only where the DNA matches it firmly.

>TRBV5-6|TRBD1|TRBJ2-5
CASSLSGTGVETQYF
TGTGCCAGCAGCTTGTCCGGGACAGGGGTAGAGACCCAGTACTTC
>TRBV9|.|TRBJ2-5
CASSVRQDQETQYF
TGTGCCAGCAGCGTTCGACAGGACCAAGAGACCCAGTACTTC
>TRBV11-2|.|TRBJ1-1
CASSLASGYHTEAFF
TGTGCCAGCAGCTTAGCTTCAGGGTATCACACTGAAGCTTTCTTT
>TRBV28|.|TRBJ2-1
CASSFSAYNEQFF
TGTGCCAGCAGTTTTTCGGCGTACAATGAGCAGTTCTTC
>TRBV6-2/TRBV6-3|.|TRBJ2-7
CASSYSIPGEQYF
TGTGCCAGCAGTTACTCGATTCCGGGCGAGCAGTACTTC
>TRBV3-1/TRBV3-2|.|TRBJ2-6
CASSPDGQSGANVLTF
TGTGCCAGCAGCCCGGACGGTCAGTCTGGGGCCAACGTCCTGACTTTC
>TRBV7-2|TRBD2|TRBJ2-1
CASSPQGLAGTEQFF
TGTGCCAGCAGCCCCCAGGGACTAGCGGGGACGGAGCAGTTCTTC
>TRBV3-1/TRBV3-2|.|TRBJ1-1
CASSPTNLGKLEAFF
TGTGCCAGCAGCCCCACTAACCTGGGGAAGCTTGAAGCTTTCTTT
>TRBV4-1|.|TRBJ2-1
CASSPNPLGYNEQFF
TGCGCCAGCAGCCCCAATCCATTGGGGTACAATGAGCAGTTCTTC
>TRBV27|.|TRBJ2-1
CASSLSRLDEQFF
TGTGCCAGCAGTTTATCTCGGCTGGATGAGCAGTTCTTC
>TRBV6-5|.|TRBJ1-2
CASTPPGSYGYTF
TGTGCCAGCACCCCCCCGGGGAGTTATGGTTACACCTTC
>TRBV6-1|.|TRBJ1-2
CASSEALLTWDGYTF
TGTGCCAGCAGTGAAGCCCTTTTGACATGGGATGGCTACACCTTC
>TRBV9|.|TRBJ1-3
CASSTLNSFDRNTIYF
TGTGCCAGCAGCACCTTAAACTCCTTTGATAGGAACACCATATATTTT
>TRBV6-5|.|TRBJ2-2
CASSSGTANTGELFF
TGTGCCAGCAGTTCTGGGACGGCGAACACCGGGGAGCTGTTTTTT
>TRBV5-6|.|TRBJ1-2
CASSLIGARTNYGYTF
TGTGCCAGCAGCTTAATCGGGGCACGGACTAACTATGGCTACACCTTC
>TRBV27|.|TRBJ1-1
CASSFRRMNTEAFF
TGTGCCAGCAGTTTTCGGCGGATGAACACTGAAGCTTTCTTT
>TRBV7-9|TRBD1|TRBJ1-1
CASTGGTGRAFF
TGTGCCAGCACCGGGGGGACAGGGCGGGCTTTCTTT
>TRBV7-8|.|TRBJ1-3
CASSLRDTIYF
TGTGCCAGCAGCTTACGGGACACCATATATTTT
>TRBV9|.|TRBJ1-1
CASSPITTMGTEAFF
TGTGCCAGCAGCCCAATAACGACAATGGGGACTGAAGCTTTCTTT
>TRBV7-8|TRBD1|TRBJ1-1
CASTYGTGVGAFF
TGTGCCAGCACCTACGGGACAGGGGTAGGGGCTTTCTTT
>TRBV10-3|.|TRBJ1-2
CAISVRAEDGYTF
TGTGCCATCAGTGTGAGGGCGGAGGATGGCTACACCTTC
>TRBV18|.|TRBJ1-2
CASSPLVKGSETPTKANYGYTF
TGTGCCAGCTCACCTCTTGTAAAGGGGTCCGAAACCCCGACAAAAGCTAACTATGGCTACACCTTC
>TRBV7-9|.|TRBJ2-1
CASTTASSYNEQFF
TGTGCCAGCACCACGGCCAGCTCCTACAATGAGCAGTTCTTC
>TRBV7-8|TRBD1|TRBJ1-1
CASSRRTGGFGVNTEAFF
TGTGCCAGCAGCAGAAGGACAGGGGGCTTTGGGGTGAACACTGAAGCTTTCTTT
>TRBV28|.|TRBJ1-2
CASSLFSAANYGYTF
TGTGCCAGCAGTTTATTTTCCGCAGCTAACTATGGCTACACCTTC